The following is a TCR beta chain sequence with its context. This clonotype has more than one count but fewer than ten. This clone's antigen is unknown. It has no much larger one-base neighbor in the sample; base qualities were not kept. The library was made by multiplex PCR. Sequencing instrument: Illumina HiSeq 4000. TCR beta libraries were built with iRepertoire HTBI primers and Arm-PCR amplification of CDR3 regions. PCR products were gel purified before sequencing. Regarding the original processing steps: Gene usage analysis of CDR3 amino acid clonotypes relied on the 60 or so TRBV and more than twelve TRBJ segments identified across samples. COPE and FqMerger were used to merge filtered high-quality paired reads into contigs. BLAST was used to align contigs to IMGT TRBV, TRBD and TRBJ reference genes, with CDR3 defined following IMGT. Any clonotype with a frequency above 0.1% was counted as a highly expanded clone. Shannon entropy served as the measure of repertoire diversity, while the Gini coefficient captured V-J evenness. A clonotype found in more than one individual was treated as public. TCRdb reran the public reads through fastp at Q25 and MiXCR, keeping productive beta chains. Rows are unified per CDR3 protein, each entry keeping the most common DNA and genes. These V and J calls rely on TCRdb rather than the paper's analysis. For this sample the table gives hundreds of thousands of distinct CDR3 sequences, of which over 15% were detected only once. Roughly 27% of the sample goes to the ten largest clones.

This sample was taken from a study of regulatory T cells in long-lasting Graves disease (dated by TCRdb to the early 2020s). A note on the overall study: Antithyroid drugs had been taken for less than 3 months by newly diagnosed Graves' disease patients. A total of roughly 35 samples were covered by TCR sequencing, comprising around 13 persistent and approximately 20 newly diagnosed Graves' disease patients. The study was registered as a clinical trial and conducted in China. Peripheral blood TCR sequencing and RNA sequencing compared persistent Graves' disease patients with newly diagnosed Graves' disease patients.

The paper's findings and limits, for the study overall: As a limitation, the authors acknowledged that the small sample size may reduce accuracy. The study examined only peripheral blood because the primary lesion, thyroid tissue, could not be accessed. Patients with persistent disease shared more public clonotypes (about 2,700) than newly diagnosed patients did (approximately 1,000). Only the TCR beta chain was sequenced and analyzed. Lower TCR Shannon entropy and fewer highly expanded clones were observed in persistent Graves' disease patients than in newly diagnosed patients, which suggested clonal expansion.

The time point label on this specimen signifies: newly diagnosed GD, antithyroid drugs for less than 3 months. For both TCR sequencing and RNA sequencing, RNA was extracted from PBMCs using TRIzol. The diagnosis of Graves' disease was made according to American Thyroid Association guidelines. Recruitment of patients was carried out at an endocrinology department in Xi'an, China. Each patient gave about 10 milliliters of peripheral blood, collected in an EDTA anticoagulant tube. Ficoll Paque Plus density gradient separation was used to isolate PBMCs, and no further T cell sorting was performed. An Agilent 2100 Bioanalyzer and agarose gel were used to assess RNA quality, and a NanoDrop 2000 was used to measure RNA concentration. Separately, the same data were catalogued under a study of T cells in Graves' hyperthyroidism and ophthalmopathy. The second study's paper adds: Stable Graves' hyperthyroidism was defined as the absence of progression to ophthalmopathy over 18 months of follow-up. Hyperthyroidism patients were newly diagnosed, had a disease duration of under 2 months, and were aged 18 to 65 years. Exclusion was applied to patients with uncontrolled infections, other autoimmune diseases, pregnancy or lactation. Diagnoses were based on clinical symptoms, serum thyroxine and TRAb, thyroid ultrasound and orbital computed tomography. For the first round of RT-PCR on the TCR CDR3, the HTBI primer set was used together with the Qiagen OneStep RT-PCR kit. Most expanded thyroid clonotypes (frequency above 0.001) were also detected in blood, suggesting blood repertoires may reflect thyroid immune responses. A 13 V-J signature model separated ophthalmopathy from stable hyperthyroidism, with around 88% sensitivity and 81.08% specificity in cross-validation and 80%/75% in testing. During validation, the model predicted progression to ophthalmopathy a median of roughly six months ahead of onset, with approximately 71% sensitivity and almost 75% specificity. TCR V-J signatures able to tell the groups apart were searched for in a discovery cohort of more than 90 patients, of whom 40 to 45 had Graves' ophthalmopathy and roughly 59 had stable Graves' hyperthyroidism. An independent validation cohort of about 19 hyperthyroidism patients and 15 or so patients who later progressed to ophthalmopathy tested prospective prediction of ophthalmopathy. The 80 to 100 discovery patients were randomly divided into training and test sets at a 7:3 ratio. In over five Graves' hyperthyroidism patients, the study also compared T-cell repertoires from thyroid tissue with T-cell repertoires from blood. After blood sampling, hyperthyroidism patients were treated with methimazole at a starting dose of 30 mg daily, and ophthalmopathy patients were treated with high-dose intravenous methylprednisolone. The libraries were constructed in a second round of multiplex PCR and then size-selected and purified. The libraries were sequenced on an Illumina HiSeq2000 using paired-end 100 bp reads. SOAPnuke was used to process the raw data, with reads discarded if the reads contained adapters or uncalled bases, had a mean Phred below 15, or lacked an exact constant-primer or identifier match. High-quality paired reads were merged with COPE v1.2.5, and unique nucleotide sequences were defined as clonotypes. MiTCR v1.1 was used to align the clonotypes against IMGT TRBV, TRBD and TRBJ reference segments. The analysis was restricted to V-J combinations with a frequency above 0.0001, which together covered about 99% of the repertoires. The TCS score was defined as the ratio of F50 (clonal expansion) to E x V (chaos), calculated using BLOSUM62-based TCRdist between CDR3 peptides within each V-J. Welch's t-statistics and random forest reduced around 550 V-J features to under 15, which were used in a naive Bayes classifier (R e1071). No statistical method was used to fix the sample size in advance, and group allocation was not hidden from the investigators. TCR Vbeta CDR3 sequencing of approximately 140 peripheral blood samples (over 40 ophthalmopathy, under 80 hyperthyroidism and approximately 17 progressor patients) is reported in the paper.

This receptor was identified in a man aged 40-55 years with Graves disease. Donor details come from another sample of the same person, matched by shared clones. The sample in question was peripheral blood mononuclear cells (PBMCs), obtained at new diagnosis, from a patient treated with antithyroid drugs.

The CDR3 reads CAWSVLGGGRKNIQYF. The DNA reads as follows: TGTGCCTGGAGTGTTCTGGGCGGGGGGAGAAAAAACATTCAGTACTTC. Here the chain combines TRBV30 and TRBJ2-4; 8 central nucleotides agree with TRBD2. From the cysteine through the phenylalanine, the CDR3 covers 16 amino acids. The kept DNA is CDR3 alone, 48 bases in frame from the first base. V trim: 0 bases; J trim: 4 bases; unmatched bases: 8. Taken from the germline V gene (reference sequence), the CDR1 and CDR2 loops are GTSNPN and SVGIG.